The 27 T cell receptor beta chains in this list originate from one sample, sequenced in a study of blood T cell repertoires in COVID-19. The data were produced by immunoSEQ multiplex PCR, yet TCRdb's version contains in-frame clones alone and is incomplete. Among about 200,000 clones, about 90% were seen once, and the ten largest hold approximately 7.6%. Sequencing was done on a sample of PBMCs or T cells enriched from blood (not recorded which). These receptors originate from a young woman who had recovered from COVID-19.

This clone showed up just once. The V gene is TRBV5-6, the J gene TRBJ2-7, with D maybe TRBD2 (6 bases). There are 13 residues in the CDR3. Germline V gives CDR1 SGHDT, CDR2 YYEEEE. The V end lost 5 bases, the J end lost 6 bases, and 15 bases lay between the germline ends. The CDR3 region has the DNA TGTGCCAGCAGGATGGTCTTCGGGGGCGAGCAGTACTTC. This codes for CASRMVFGGEQYF.

The V and J genes are TRBV7-9 and TRBJ1-1; D not certain. Germline V gives CDR1 SEHNR, CDR2 FQNEAQ (reference sequence). The CDR3 covers 17 residues. Trimming shortened V by 4 bases and J by 1 base, and 19 bases separated the two germline ends. The DNA of the CDR3 is TGTGCCAGCAGCTCACCGCCGGGAGAACCTGCGAACACTGAAGCTTTCTTT. Its protein is CASSSPPGEPANTEAFF.

The chain carries TRBV12-5 and TRBJ2-5; D uncertain. The CDR3 runs to 14 residues. Between the trimmed V and J ends, which lost 1 base and 5 bases, there was a span of 11 bases. From germline, CDR1 is LGHNT and CDR2 FRNRAP. This CDR3 reads CASGLDRLAETQYF. Written as DNA, the CDR3 is TGTGCTAGTGGTTTGGACCGACTGGCGGAGACCCAGTACTTC.

The V call is TRBV7-6, the J call TRBJ2-6, with a possible D match to TRBD1 (6 bases). CDR1 is SGHVS, CDR2 FNYEAQ, per germline. The CDR3 sequence is 18 residues long. V lost 1 base and J 0 bases, leaving 13 bases between the germline ends. The CDR3 DNA reads as TGTGCCAGCAGCTTAGGACAGGCCCCCTACTCTGGGGCCAACGTCCTGACTTTC. The encoded protein is CASSLGQAPYSGANVLTF.

The genes are TRBV27 and TRBJ2-1, with 8 bases aligning to TRBD1. Trimming removed 3 bases from V and 7 bases from J; junction bases left unmatched: 14. The CDR3 is made up of 17 amino acids. Per the germline V gene, CDR1 is MNHEY and CDR2 is SMNVEV (reference sequence). CDR3 nucleotide sequence: TGTGCCAGCAGTTTTGTCCCCAGGGGGCGAGTTCTGAATGAGCAGTTCTTC. Its translation is CASSFVPRGRVLNEQFF.

The V and J genes are TRBV3-1 (or the pseudogene TRBV3-2) and TRBJ2-1, with TRBD2 identical over 9 bases. The ends lost 4 bases at V and 8 bases at J; junction bases unmatched: 6. This CDR3 is built from 14 residues. The germline CDR1 and CDR2 sequences are LGHDT and YNNKEL (reference sequence). CDR3 sequence (DNA): TGTGCCAGCAGCCGGTGGACTAGCGAGCATGAGCAGTTCTTC. Its translation is CASSRWTSEHEQFF.

This chain links TRBV7-9 with TRBJ2-1; D not certain. The CDR3 contains 14 residues. The V end was cut by 1 base, the J end by 8 bases, with 12 bases between. Germline CDR1 SEHNR, CDR2 FQNEAQ (reference sequence). The DNA of the CDR3 is TGTGCCAGCAGCTTAGATACGGTTACGGATGAGCAGTTCTTC. Translation: CASSLDTVTDEQFF.

The chain has TRBV2 and TRBJ1-2, with 10 bases fitting TRBD1. J was trimmed by 4 bases and V by 6 bases; bases with no gene match: 8. This CDR3 contains 15 residues. CDR1 is SNHLY and CDR2 is FYNNEI in the germline V gene. The chain's CDR3 is CASRIGTGDFYGYTF. For the CDR3, the DNA is TGTGCCAGCAGAATTGGGACAGGGGATTTCTATGGCTACACCTTC. The full variable domain, completed using reference TRBV2 and TRBJ1-2, is EPEVTQTPSHQVTQMGQEVILRCVPISNHLYFYWYRQILGQKVEFLVSFYNNEISEKSEIFDDQFSVERPDGSNFTLKIRSTKLEDSAMYFCASRIGTGDFYGYTFGSGTRLTVV.

V usage is TRBV29-1 and J usage is TRBJ2-3; 8 bases line up with TRBD2. Germline CDR1 SQVTM, CDR2 ANQGSEA. The trim removed 7 bases at V and 2 bases at J, leaving 5 bases unmatched. The CDR3 runs to 13 residues. In DNA form, the CDR3 reads TGCAGCGGAGCGGGGGCTCTCACAGATACGCAGTATTTT. Its protein is CSGAGALTDTQYF.

The rearrangement uses TRBV2 and TRBJ1-2, with D uncertain. The germline gives CDR1 SNHLY, CDR2 FYNNEI. Trimming stripped 2 bases from V and 6 bases from J, with 13 bases between. This CDR3 comprises 14 residues. The CDR3 loop reads CASSELAGWDGYTF. In DNA form, the CDR3 reads TGTGCCAGCAGTGAATTGGCAGGATGGGATGGCTACACCTTC.

A few counts support this clone. V usage is TRBV7-9 and J usage is TRBJ2-7, with 9 bases fitting TRBD1. This CDR3 comprises 14 residues. The V segment lost 5 bases and the J segment 3 bases; nucleotides outside the gene matches: 5. From germline, CDR1 is SEHNR and CDR2 FQNEAQ (reference sequence). The CDR3 bases are TGTGCCAGCAGCGGAACGGACAGGGGCTACGAGCAGTACTTC. The encoded protein is CASSGTDRGYEQYF.

This chain's CDR3 is CASSPPLVSYGYTF. The CDR3, as DNA: TGTGCCAGCAGTCCCCCATTGGTTAGCTATGGCTACACCTTC. This rearrangement joins TRBV28 to TRBJ1-2; D is unclear. CDR1 is MDHEN and CDR2 is SYDVKM in the germline V gene. The CDR3 loop spans 14 amino acids. V lost 5 bases and J lost 4, with 14 bases in between.

The V and J genes are TRBV9 and TRBJ2-7; 9 bases are shared with TRBD1. Germline V gene sequence: CDR1 SGDLS, CDR2 YYNGEE. With V trimmed by 2 bases and J by 2 bases, 2 bases remained unmatched. The CDR3 loop spans 14 amino acids. The CDR3 coding sequence is TGTGCCAGCAGCGTGGGGACAGGGACCTACGAGCAGTACTTC. Translating it yields CASSVGTGTYEQYF. The whole variable domain, remainder taken from reference TRBV9 and TRBJ2-7, is DSGVTQTPKHLITATGQRVTLRCSPRSGDLSVYWYQQSLDQGLQFLIQYYNGEERAKGNILERFSAQQFPDLHSELNLSSLELGDSALYFCASSVGTGTYEQYFGPGTRLTVT.

V and J are TRBV6-2 or TRBV6-3 and TRBJ1-1; TRBD1 is a possible D gene (6 bases). This CDR3 has 13 amino acids. Deletions cut 6 bases from V and 6 bases from J, with 14 bases between. Germline CDR1 and CDR2: MNHEY and SVGEGT. CDR3 sequence (DNA): TGTGCCAGCAGCCTAGTCGGACAGTCTGAAGCTTTCTTT. As protein: CASSLVGQSEAFF.

The chain employs TRBV3-1 (or the pseudogene TRBV3-2) and TRBJ1-1; D may be TRBD1 (5 bases). Germline V gene data show CDR1 as LGHDT and CDR2 as YNNKEL (reference sequence). The CDR3 consists of 14 residues. V gave up 5 bases and J gave up 8 bases, with 18 bases separating them. The CDR3 here is CASSNSGGSAEAFF. As DNA, the CDR3 is TGTGCCAGCAGCAACTCGGGGGGGTCAGCGGAAGCTTTCTTT.

The chain links TRBV19 to TRBJ1-2; 8 nucleotides line up with TRBD1. This CDR3 contains 15 residues. Germline CDR1 is LNHDA and CDR2 is SQIVND (reference sequence). The V gene end was trimmed by 1 base and the J gene end by 4 bases; junction bases not matched to a gene: 5. The CDR3 DNA reads as TGTGCCAGTAGTATAGCAGGGGGCGTCGGCTATGGCTACACCTTC. This gives the protein CASSIAGGVGYGYTF. Combining the CDR3 with reference TRBV19 and TRBJ1-2 gives the whole variable domain DGGITQSPKYLFRKEGQNVTLSCEQNLNHDAMYWYRQDPGQGLRLIYYSQIVNDFQKGDIAEGYSVSREKKESFPLTVTSAQKNPTAFYLCASSIAGGVGYGYTFGSGTRLTVV.

In its sample, this clone was seen a few times. J is TRBJ1-5 and V is TRBV11-2, with a weak D call TRBD1 (6 bases). The CDR3 is 15 amino acids. Germline loops: CDR1 SGHAT, CDR2 FQNNGV. The V end lost 0 bases, the J end lost 4 bases, and 10 bases lay between the germline ends. CDR3 loop: CASSLDPGENQPQHF. CDR3 bases: TGTGCCAGCAGCTTAGATCCAGGGGAAAATCAGCCCCAGCATTTT.

In this sample, this clone turned up a few times. This chain joins TRBV9 and TRBJ2-1, with 16 bases fitting TRBD2. Germline CDR1 is SGDLS and CDR2 is YYNGEE. This CDR3 is built from 15 residues. Germline trimming cut 2 bases from V and 9 bases from J; bases unmatched to any gene: 2. CDR3 DNA sequence: TGTGCCAGCAGCGTCGGGACTAGCGGGGGGGTTGAGCAGTTCTTC. Its protein product is CASSVGTSGGVEQFF.

The chain has TRBV7-8 and TRBJ2-1, with 7 bases lining up with TRBD2. There are 19 residues in the CDR3. With V trimmed by 1 base and J by 4 bases, 16 bases remained unmatched. Per germline, CDR1 SGHVS and CDR2 FQNEAQ. CDR3 loop: CASSLGPLRAGWTYNEQFF. CDR3 bases: TGTGCCAGCAGCTTAGGCCCACTTAGAGCGGGGTGGACATACAATGAGCAGTTCTTC.

DNA for the CDR3: TGTGCCAGCAGCTTACTCCTAGCGGGGGGCCAAGAGACCCAGTACTTC. It is translated as CASSLLLAGGQETQYF. The chain couples TRBV7-9 to TRBJ2-5; TRBD2 aligns across 11 bases. CDR1 is SEHNR, CDR2 FQNEAQ, per germline (reference sequence). After removal of 2 bases from V and 1 base from J, the junction contained 3 bases not matched to a gene. The CDR3 has 16 amino acids.

This chain connects TRBV10-3 to TRBJ1-1; 8 bases match TRBD1. In germline, CDR1 is ENHRY, CDR2 SYGVKD. After removal of 8 bases from V and 3 bases from J, the junction contained 11 bases not matched to a gene. This CDR3 comprises 15 residues. The CDR3 sequence is CAIGQDREVYTEAFF. CDR3 sequence (DNA): TGTGCCATCGGCCAGGACAGGGAGGTTTACACTGAAGCTTTCTTT.

This clone was counted only a few times. The chain carries TRBV3-1 (or the pseudogene TRBV3-2) and TRBJ1-2; maybe TRBD1 (5 bases). The length of the CDR3 is 15 residues. CDR1 is LGHDT, CDR2 YNNKEL, per germline (reference sequence). Trimming cost V 2 bases and J 5 bases, with 15 bases left between them. The CDR3 sequence is CASSQRTQNLYGYTF. Here the CDR3 DNA reads TGTGCCAGCAGCCAAAGGACACAGAACCTATATGGCTACACCTTC.

The genes are TRBV2 and TRBJ2-1, with a possible D match to TRBD1 (5 bases). The CDR3 totals 14 residues. V was trimmed by 0 bases and J by 4 bases, leaving 7 bases between them. Germline loops: CDR1 SNHLY, CDR2 FYNNEI. CDR3 in amino acids: CASSEAHRYNEQFF. The CDR3 nucleotides are TGTGCCAGCAGTGAAGCGCACAGGTACAATGAGCAGTTCTTC.

This clone was seen just once. The J gene is TRBJ2-1, the V gene TRBV11-3; 7 bases are shared with TRBD2. Trimming cost V 5 bases and J 10 bases; bases outside gene matches: 11. CDR1 SGHNT and CDR2 YENEEA come from the germline V gene. The CDR3 is 14 residues long. The CDR3 DNA sequence: TGTGCCAGCAGCCCCCCCGGGGCGGGGGACGAGCAGTTCTTC. Amino acid sequence: CASSPPGAGDEQFF.

CDR3 in DNA: TGTGCCAGCAGCGTGGCTACGGGGGCCTACAATGAGCAGTTCTTC. It specifies CASSVATGAYNEQFF. The rearrangement links TRBV9 to TRBJ2-1; D perhaps matches TRBD2 (6 bases). The length of the CDR3 is 15 residues. The V end was cut by 2 bases, the J end by 2 bases, with 11 bases between. The germline V gene encodes CDR1 SGDLS and CDR2 YYNGEE. The complete variable domain, with remaining parts taken from reference TRBV9 and TRBJ2-1, reads DSGVTQTPKHLITATGQRVTLRCSPRSGDLSVYWYQQSLDQGLQFLIQYYNGEERAKGNILERFSAQQFPDLHSELNLSSLELGDSALYFCASSVATGAYNEQFFGPGTRLTVL.

The V call is TRBV4-2, the J call TRBJ2-7, with 9 bases that match TRBD2. V gave up 0 bases and J gave up 4 bases; unmatched junction bases: 7. This CDR3 is 16 amino acids long. Germline lookup yields CDR1 LGHNA and CDR2 YNFKEQ. CDR3 in DNA: TGTGCCAGCAGCCAAGATAGCGGCGGGGGGGTATACGAGCAGTACTTC. Its protein product is CASSQDSGGGVYEQYF.

The CDR3 sequence: CASSYSGGYGNTIYF. CDR3 nucleotides: TGTGCCAGCAGTTACTCCGGAGGGTACGGAAACACCATATATTTT. The chain combines TRBV6-5 with TRBJ1-3; D is ambiguous. Germline V gene lookup returns CDR1 MNHEY and CDR2 SVGAGI. V lost 0 bases to trimming and J lost 4 bases, with 10 bases between them. The CDR3 contains 15 residues.